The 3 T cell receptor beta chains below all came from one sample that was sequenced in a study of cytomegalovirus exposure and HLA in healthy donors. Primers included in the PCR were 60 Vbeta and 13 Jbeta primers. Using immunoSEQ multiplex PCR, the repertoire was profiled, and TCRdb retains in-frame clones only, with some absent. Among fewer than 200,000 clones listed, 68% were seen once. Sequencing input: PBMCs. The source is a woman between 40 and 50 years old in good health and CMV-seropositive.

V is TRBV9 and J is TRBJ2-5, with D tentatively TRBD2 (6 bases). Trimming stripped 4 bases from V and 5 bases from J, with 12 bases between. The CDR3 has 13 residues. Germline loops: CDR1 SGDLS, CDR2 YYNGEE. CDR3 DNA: TGTGCCAGCAGCCTAGGGACTTTGGAGACCCAGTACTTC. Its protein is CASSLGTLETQYF.

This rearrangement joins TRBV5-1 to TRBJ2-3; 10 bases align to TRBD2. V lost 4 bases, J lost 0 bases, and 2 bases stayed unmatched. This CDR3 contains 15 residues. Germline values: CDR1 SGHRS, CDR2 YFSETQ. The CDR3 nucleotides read TGCGCCAGCAGCCGTAGCGGGGGGAGCACAGATACGCAGTATTTT. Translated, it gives CASSRSGGSTDTQYF.

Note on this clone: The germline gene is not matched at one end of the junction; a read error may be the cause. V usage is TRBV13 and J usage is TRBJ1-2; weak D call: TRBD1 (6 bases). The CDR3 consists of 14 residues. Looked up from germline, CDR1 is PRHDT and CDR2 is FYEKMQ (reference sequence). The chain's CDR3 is CASSLGQGGYGYPF. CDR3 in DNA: TGTGCCAGCAGCTTAGGACAGGGCGGCTATGGCTACCCCTTC.